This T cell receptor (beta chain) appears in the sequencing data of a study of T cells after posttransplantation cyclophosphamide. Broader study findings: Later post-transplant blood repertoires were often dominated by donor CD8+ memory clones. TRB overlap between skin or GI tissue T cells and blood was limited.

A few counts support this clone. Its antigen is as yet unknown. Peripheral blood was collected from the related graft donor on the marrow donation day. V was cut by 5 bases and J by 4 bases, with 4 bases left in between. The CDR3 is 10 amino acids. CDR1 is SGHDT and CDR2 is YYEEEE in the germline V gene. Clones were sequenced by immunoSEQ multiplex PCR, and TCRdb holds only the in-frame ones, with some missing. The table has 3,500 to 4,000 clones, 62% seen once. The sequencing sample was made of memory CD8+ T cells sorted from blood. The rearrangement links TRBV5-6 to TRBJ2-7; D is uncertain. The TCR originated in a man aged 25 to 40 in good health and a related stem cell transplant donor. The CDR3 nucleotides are TGTGCCAGCAGTTATTACGAGCAGTACTTC. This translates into CASSYYEQYF.